These T cell receptor beta chains were read from a single sample in a study of blood T cells in healthy people across ages. Each CDR3 protein is one row after TCRdb ran MiXCR on the 5' RACE reads. The sample shows more than 700,000 distinct CDR3 sequences, 46% of them seen only once. Sequencing was done on a sample of blood. The source is a man older than 75 in good health. Each CDR3 is given with its conserved first and last residue. A D gene is named only where the DNA matches it firmly. Clone sizes are given selectively: once, few, many, or a class where the clone is expanded.

cdr3_aa: CASSIQQGAITEAFF
cdr3_nt: TGCGCCAGCAGCATCCAACAGGGGGCAATAACTGAAGCTTTCTTT
clone_size: NA
j_call: TRBJ1-1
d_call: TRBD1
v_call: TRBV5-1

cdr3_aa: CASSPPGRTGYGYTF
cdr3_nt: TGCGCCAGCAGCCCGCCGGGACGGACAGGCTATGGCTACACCTTC
clone_size: few
j_call: TRBJ1-2
d_call: TRBD1
v_call: TRBV5-1

cdr3_aa: CSASGTGGTDTQYF
cdr3_nt: TGCAGTGCGTCCGGGACAGGGGGGACAGATACGCAGTATTTT
clone_size: NA
j_call: TRBJ2-3
d_call: TRBD1
v_call: TRBV20-1

cdr3_aa: CSASVTPSYNEQFF
cdr3_nt: TGCAGTGCTAGTGTGACGCCCTCCTACAATGAGCAGTTCTTC
clone_size: few
j_call: TRBJ2-1
d_call: NA
v_call: TRBV20-1

cdr3_aa: CASGAGGLMNTEAFF
cdr3_nt: TGTGCCAGCGGGGCAGGGGGCTTGATGAACACTGAAGCTTTCTTT
clone_size: few
j_call: TRBJ1-1
d_call: TRBD1
v_call: TRBV28

cdr3_aa: CSVEDGQGRGYTF
cdr3_nt: TGCAGCGTTGAAGACGGTCAGGGTCGAGGCTACACCTTC
clone_size: NA
j_call: TRBJ1-2
d_call: NA
v_call: TRBV29-1

cdr3_aa: CAWSEGTYNEQFF
cdr3_nt: TGTGCCTGGAGCGAGGGTACCTACAATGAGCAGTTCTTC
clone_size: NA
j_call: TRBJ2-1
d_call: NA
v_call: TRBV30

cdr3_aa: CSASHPAGGYNEQFF
cdr3_nt: TGCAGTGCTAGTCACCCCGCGGGGGGCTACAATGAGCAGTTCTTC
clone_size: NA
j_call: TRBJ2-1
d_call: TRBD2
v_call: TRBV20-1

cdr3_aa: CASSPTGRYTDTQYF
cdr3_nt: TGTGCCAGCAGCCCCACCGGGCGGTACACAGATACGCAGTATTTT
clone_size: few
j_call: TRBJ2-3
d_call: NA
v_call: TRBV7-2

cdr3_aa: CASSGAWGLAGNTDTQYF
cdr3_nt: TGTGCCAGTAGCGGAGCCTGGGGACTAGCGGGGAACACAGATACGCAGTATTTT
clone_size: NA
j_call: TRBJ2-3
d_call: TRBD2
v_call: TRBV19

cdr3_aa: CASSPDDVRNTEAFF
cdr3_nt: TGTGCCAGCAGTCCTGACGACGTGAGGAACACTGAAGCTTTCTTT
clone_size: NA
j_call: TRBJ1-1
d_call: NA
v_call: TRBV6-2/TRBV6-3

cdr3_aa: CASSQDRTGLYEQYF
cdr3_nt: TGTGCCAGCAGCCAAGATCGCACAGGGCTCTACGAGCAGTACTTC
clone_size: NA
j_call: TRBJ2-7
d_call: NA
v_call: TRBV3-1

cdr3_aa: CSALAGALRNEQFF
cdr3_nt: TGCAGTGCCTTAGCGGGAGCGTTGAGGAATGAGCAGTTCTTC
clone_size: few
j_call: TRBJ2-1
d_call: TRBD2
v_call: TRBV20-1

cdr3_aa: CSARVDYTDTQYF
cdr3_nt: TGCAGTGCTAGAGTGGACTACACAGATACGCAGTATTTT
clone_size: NA
j_call: TRBJ2-3
d_call: NA
v_call: TRBV20-1

cdr3_aa: CASSSPGATYYGYTF
cdr3_nt: TGTGCCAGCAGCTCCCCAGGGGCTACCTACTATGGCTACACCTTC
clone_size: NA
j_call: TRBJ1-2
d_call: NA
v_call: TRBV7-2

cdr3_aa: CASGQDSIYGYTF
cdr3_nt: TGTGCCAGCGGACAGGACAGTATCTATGGCTACACCTTC
clone_size: NA
j_call: TRBJ1-2
d_call: TRBD1
v_call: TRBV3-1

cdr3_aa: CSARDGFRTSDEQFF
cdr3_nt: TGCAGTGCTAGAGATGGGTTCAGGACTAGCGATGAGCAGTTCTTC
clone_size: NA
j_call: TRBJ2-1
d_call: TRBD2
v_call: TRBV20-1

cdr3_aa: CSVEVRGRVNTEAFF
cdr3_nt: TGCAGCGTTGAGGTCAGGGGCAGGGTGAACACTGAAGCTTTCTTT
clone_size: few
j_call: TRBJ1-1
d_call: NA
v_call: TRBV29-1

cdr3_aa: CASSPPDRRGEKLFF
cdr3_nt: TGTGCCAGCAGCCCCCCGGACAGAAGGGGCGAAAAACTGTTTTTT
clone_size: NA
j_call: TRBJ1-4
d_call: NA
v_call: TRBV7-2